This T cell receptor (beta chain) was observed in a study of cytomegalovirus exposure and HLA in healthy donors. The study, taken as a whole, reports: Testing in vitro showed a few CMV-associated chains specific for CMV antigens. Later on, an analysis tied approximately 17,000 TCR beta sequences to HLA alleles at 0.05 false discovery rate.

This clone was detected a few times. Its antigen is unknown. In the PCR, 60 Vbeta and 13 Jbeta primers were used. Using immunoSEQ multiplex PCR, the repertoire was profiled, and TCRdb retains in-frame clones only, with some absent. The sample records some 160,000 clones, around a tenth being singletons. These donors, healthy bone marrow donors, were studied. This clonotype was obtained from a male donor in good health and CMV-seronegative. Sequencing was done on a sample of PBMCs.

The CDR3 region has the DNA TGTGCCAGCAGTTACTCTACAGAGTACTCTGGAAACACCATATATTTT. It specifies CASSYSTEYSGNTIYF. This chain uses TRBV6-5 with TRBJ1-3; D is undetermined. The length of the CDR3 is 16 residues. Germline V gives CDR1 MNHEY, CDR2 SVGAGI. V dropped 0 bases and J dropped 0 bases, with 9 bases sitting between them.